This T cell receptor (beta chain) stems from a study of T cells in Graves' hyperthyroidism and ophthalmopathy. CDR3 length: 14 amino acids. V was clipped by 8 bases and J by 4 bases, with 14 bases between them. In germline, CDR1 is LNHNV, CDR2 YYDKDF (reference sequence). Amplified regions were TCR beta CDR3 sequences from RNA transcripts. First-round RT-PCR with HTBI primers amplified the TCR CDR3 region. TCRdb fed the multiplex PCR reads into MiXCR, producing one record per CDR3 protein. The table lists hundreds of thousands of distinct CDR3 sequences, just under 45% of them singletons. The source of this sequence is an adult man with Graves' disease, either hyperthyroidism or ophthalmopathy (not recorded which). V gene TRBV15 combines with J gene TRBJ1-4; D unresolved. The sequencing input was peripheral blood or thyroid tissue (not recorded which). In nucleotides, the CDR3 is TGTGCCACCCAGGATAGCTCCTATAATGAAAAACTGTTTTTT. It codes for CATQDSSYNEKLFF. Drawing the rest from reference TRBV15 and TRBJ1-4, the complete variable domain is DAMVIQNPRYQVTQFGKPVTLSCSQTLNHNVMYWYQQKSSQAPKLLFHYYDKDFNNEADTPDNFQSRRPNTSFCFLDIRSPGLGDTAMYLCATQDSSYNEKLFFGSGTQLSVL.